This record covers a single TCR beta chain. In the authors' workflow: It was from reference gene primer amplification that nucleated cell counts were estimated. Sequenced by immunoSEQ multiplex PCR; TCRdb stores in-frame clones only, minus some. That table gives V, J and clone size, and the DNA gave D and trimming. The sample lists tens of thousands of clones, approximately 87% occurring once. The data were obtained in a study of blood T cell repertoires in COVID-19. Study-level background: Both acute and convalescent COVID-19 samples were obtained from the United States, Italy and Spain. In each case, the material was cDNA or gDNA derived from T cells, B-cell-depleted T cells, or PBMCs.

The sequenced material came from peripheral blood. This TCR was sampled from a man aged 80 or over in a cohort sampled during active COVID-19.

This CDR3 is CASSSGLAGGFNEQFF. Written as DNA, the CDR3 is TGTGCCAGCAGCTCTGGACTAGCGGGGGGGTTCAATGAGCAGTTCTTC. The V gene is TRBV7-9, the J gene TRBJ2-1; TRBD2 matches 15 bases. CDR1 and CDR2 from the germline V gene are SEHNR and FQNEAQ (reference sequence). V gave up 4 bases and J gave up 6 bases; unmatched junction bases: 4. This CDR3 has 16 amino acids.